Below, 10 T cell receptor beta chains from the same sample are listed, as sequenced in a study of breast tumors, draining lymph nodes, adjacent tissues. The lymph nodes were axillary draining lymph nodes from breast cancer patients. TCRdb passed the multiplex PCR reads through MiXCR, listing each CDR3 protein once. The profile shows approximately 300,000 distinct CDR3 sequences, about 30% of them singletons. The material sequenced was axillary lymph node tissue. Receptors were obtained from a female donor with breast cancer. Some clones in this sample may be carry-over from other donors' samples.

This clonotype was detected only a few times. V gene TRBV20-1 combines with J gene TRBJ1-5; TRBD1 matches at 12 bases. Germline V gene sequence: CDR1 DFQATT, CDR2 SNEGSKA (reference sequence). J lost 4 bases, V lost 3 bases, and 7 bases had no gene match. This CDR3 is 16 amino acids long. CDR3 bases: TGCAGTGCTAGTGGGACAGGGGGCTTTTCGAATCAGCCCCAGCATTTT. Residues: CSASGTGGFSNQPQHF.

This clonotype was picked up a small number of times. The chain uses TRBV11-2 and TRBJ2-1; no firm D call. Trimming shortened V by 1 base and J by 3 bases, and 10 bases separated the two germline ends. CDR3 size: 15 residues. Germline V CDR1 and CDR2: SGHAT, FQNNGV. CDR3: CASSLAGIVYNEQFF. The CDR3 region has the DNA TGTGCCAGCAGCTTAGCAGGAATTGTCTACAATGAGCAGTTCTTC.

This clonotype was seen ten or more times. This sequence joins TRBV3-1 and TRBJ2-5; perhaps TRBD2 as D (6 bases). Germline CDR1 reads LGHDT; CDR2 reads YNNKEL (reference sequence). Trimming removed 3 bases from V and 8 bases from J, with 13 bases in between. The CDR3 is 13 residues long. CDR3 nucleotide sequence: TGTGCCAGCAGCCAGGACGGAGGGGTAACCCAGTACTTC. Translation gives CASSQDGGVTQYF.

The V and J genes are TRBV5-1 and TRBJ2-5, with 12 bases that match TRBD2. This CDR3 contains 16 residues. V gave up 4 bases and J gave up 5 bases; unmatched junction bases: 9. Germline V gene lookup returns CDR1 SGHRS and CDR2 YFSETQ. The chain's CDR3 is CASSRLTSGSAETQYF. The CDR3, as DNA: TGCGCCAGCAGCCGCCTGACTAGCGGGAGCGCCGAGACCCAGTACTTC. Combining the CDR3 with reference TRBV5-1 and TRBJ2-5 gives the whole variable domain KAGVTQTPRYLIKTRGQQVTLSCSPISGHRSVSWYQQTPGQGLQFLFEYFSETQRNKGNFPGRFSGRQFSNSRSEMNVSTLELGDSALYLCASSRLTSGSAETQYFGPGTRLLVL.

In this sample, this clonotype turned up once. Being one base from a much bigger clone, this may be a read error. This chain uses TRBV5-1 with TRBJ2-2, with 8 bases that match TRBD1. V shed 4 bases, J shed 4 bases, and the junction held 9 bases outside the gene matches. The CDR3 is 16 amino acids. CDR1 is SGHRS, CDR2 YFSETQ, per germline. Here the CDR3 reads CASSLGQGFGTGELFF. The CDR3, as DNA: TGCGCCAGCAGCCTCGGACAGGGATTCGGCACCGGGGAGCTGTTTTTT. The full variable domain, with the rest looked up from reference TRBV5-1 and TRBJ2-2, is KAGVTQTPRYLIKTRGQQVTLSCSPISGHRSVSWYQQTPGQGLQFLFEYFSETQRNKGNFPGRFSGRQFSNSRSEMNVSTLELGDSALYLCASSLGQGFGTGELFFGEGSRLTVL.

In regard to this clonotype: A much larger clonotype is one base distant, so this may be a read error. The gene calls are TRBV20-1 and TRBJ2-7, with TRBD2 as a possible D gene (6 bases). Germline CDR1 is DFQATT and CDR2 is SNEGSKA (reference sequence). The CDR3 extends over 16 amino acids. Deletions cut 4 bases from V and 3 bases from J, with 22 bases between. The DNA of the CDR3 is TGCAGTGCTATCGGGAGTGGCCTAGGGTCGGGCTACGAGCAGTACTTC. The encoded protein is CSAIGSGLGSGYEQYF.

This clonotype was detected many times. The chain employs TRBV5-8 and TRBJ2-1, with 10 nucleotides matching TRBD2. Looked up from germline, CDR1 is SGHTS and CDR2 is YDEGEE. The length of the CDR3 is 17 residues. Trimming at V came to 2 bases and at J to 1 base, leaving 6 bases not matched to a gene. The CDR3 protein is CASSFGKTSGSYNEQFF. The CDR3 nucleotides are TGTGCCAGCAGCTTCGGTAAGACTAGCGGGTCCTACAATGAGCAGTTCTTC.

The rearrangement uses TRBV25-1 and TRBJ2-7, with TRBD2 matching over 15 bases. CDR1 and CDR2 from the germline V gene are MGHDK and SYGVNS. Trimming at V came to 4 bases and at J to 1 base, leaving 11 bases not matched to a gene. This CDR3 contains 19 residues. For the CDR3, the DNA is TGTGCCAGCAGTGCGGAAGGACTAGCGGGAGGGGTGGAGTCCTACGAGCAGTACTTC. Translated, it gives CASSAEGLAGGVESYEQYF.

In its sample, this clonotype was seen many times. The chain combines TRBV6-6 with TRBJ1-5; the D is unclear. V lost 6 bases, J lost 4 bases, and 7 bases lay in between. The CDR3 spans 12 residues. Germline CDR1 reads MNHNY; CDR2 reads SVGAGI (reference sequence). The CDR3 DNA sequence: TGTGCCAGCAGCCCCCCTAATCAGCCCCAGCATTTT. This translates into CASSPPNQPQHF.

This clonotype was found many times. This chain connects TRBV2 to TRBJ2-7, with TRBD2 identical over 11 bases. Trimming removed 8 bases from V and 1 base from J; junction bases left unmatched: 4. The CDR3 contains 14 residues. Germline V lookup: CDR1 SNHLY, CDR2 FYNNEI. The CDR3 protein is CASWGLAESYEQYF. CDR3 nucleotide sequence: TGTGCCAGCTGGGGACTAGCGGAGTCCTACGAGCAGTACTTC.